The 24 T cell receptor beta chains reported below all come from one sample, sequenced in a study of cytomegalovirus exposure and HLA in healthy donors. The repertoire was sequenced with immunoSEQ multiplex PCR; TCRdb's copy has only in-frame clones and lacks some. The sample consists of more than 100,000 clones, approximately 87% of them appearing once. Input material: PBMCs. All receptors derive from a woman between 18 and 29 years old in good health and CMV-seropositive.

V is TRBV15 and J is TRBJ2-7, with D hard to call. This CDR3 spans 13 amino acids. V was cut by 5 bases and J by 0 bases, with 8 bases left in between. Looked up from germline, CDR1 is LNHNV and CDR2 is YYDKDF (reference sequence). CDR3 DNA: TGTGCCACCAGCCTGGAGAGCTCCTACGAGCAGTACTTC. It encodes CATSLESSYEQYF.

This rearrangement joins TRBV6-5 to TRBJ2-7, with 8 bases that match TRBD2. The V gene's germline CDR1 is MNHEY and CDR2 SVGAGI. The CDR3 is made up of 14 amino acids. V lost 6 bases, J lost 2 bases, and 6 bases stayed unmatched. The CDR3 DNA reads TGTGCCAGCAGGTCAAGCGGGGGAACCTACGAGCAGTACTTC. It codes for CASRSSGGTYEQYF.

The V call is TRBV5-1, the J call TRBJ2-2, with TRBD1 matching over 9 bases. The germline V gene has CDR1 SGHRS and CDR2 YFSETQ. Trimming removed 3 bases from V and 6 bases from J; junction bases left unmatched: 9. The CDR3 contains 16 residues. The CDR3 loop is CASSWGQGTVAGELFF. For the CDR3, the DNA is TGCGCCAGCAGCTGGGGACAGGGAACTGTCGCCGGGGAGCTGTTTTTT.

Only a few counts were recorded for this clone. CDR3: CASRDRLGYGYTF. The CDR3 DNA sequence: TGTGCCAGTCGGGACAGGCTGGGCTATGGCTACACCTTC. The rearrangement links TRBV5-8 to TRBJ1-2, with 8 bases aligning to TRBD1. This CDR3 spans 13 amino acids. From germline, CDR1 is SGHTS and CDR2 YDEGEE. The J segment lost 4 bases and the V segment lost 8 bases, leaving 7 bases of the junction unmatched. Full variable domain (outside the CDR3, taken from reference TRBV5-8 and TRBJ1-2): EAGVTQSPTHLIKTRGQQATLRCSPISGHTSVYWYQQALGLGLQFLLWYDEGEERNRGNFPPRFSGRQFPNYSSELNVNALELEDSALYLCASRDRLGYGYTFGSGTRLTVV.

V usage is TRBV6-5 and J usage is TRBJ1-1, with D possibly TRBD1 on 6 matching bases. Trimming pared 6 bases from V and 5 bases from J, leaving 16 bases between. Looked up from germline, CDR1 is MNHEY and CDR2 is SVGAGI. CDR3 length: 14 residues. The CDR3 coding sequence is TGTGCCAGCAGCTTTCGGGGGGCCATGACTGAAGCTTTCTTT. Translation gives CASSFRGAMTEAFF.

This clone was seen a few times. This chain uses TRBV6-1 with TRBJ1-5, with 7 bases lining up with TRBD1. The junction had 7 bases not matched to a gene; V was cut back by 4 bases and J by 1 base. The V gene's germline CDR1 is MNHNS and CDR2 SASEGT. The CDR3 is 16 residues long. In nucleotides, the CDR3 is TGTGCCAGCAGTGGAGGGGGCTTCCTCAGCAATCAGCCCCAGCATTTT. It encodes CASSGGGFLSNQPQHF.

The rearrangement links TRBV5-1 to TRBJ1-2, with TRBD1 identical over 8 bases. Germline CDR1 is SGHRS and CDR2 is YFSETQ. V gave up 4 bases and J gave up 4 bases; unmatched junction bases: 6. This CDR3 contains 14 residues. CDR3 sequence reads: CASSPGQDLYGYTF. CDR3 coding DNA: TGCGCCAGCAGCCCGGGACAGGACCTCTATGGCTACACCTTC.

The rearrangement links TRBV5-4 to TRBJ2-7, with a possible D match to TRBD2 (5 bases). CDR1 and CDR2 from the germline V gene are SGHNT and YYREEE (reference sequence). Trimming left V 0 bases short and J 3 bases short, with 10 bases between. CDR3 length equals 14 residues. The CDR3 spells CASSLGGALYEQYF. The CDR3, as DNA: TGTGCCAGCAGCTTGGGGGGAGCCCTCTACGAGCAGTACTTC.

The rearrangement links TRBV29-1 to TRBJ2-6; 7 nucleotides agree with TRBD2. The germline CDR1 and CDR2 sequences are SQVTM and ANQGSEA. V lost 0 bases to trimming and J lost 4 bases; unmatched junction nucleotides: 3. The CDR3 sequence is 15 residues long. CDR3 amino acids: CSVEEGGSGANVLTF. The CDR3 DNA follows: TGCAGCGTTGAAGAGGGGGGGTCAGGGGCCAACGTCCTGACTTTC.

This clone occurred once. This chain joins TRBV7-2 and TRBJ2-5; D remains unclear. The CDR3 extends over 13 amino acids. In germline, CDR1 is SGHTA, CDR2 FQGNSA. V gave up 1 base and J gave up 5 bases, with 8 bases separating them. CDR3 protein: CASSLGLRETQYF. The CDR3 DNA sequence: TGTGCCAGCAGCTTAGGACTGCGGGAGACCCAGTACTTC.

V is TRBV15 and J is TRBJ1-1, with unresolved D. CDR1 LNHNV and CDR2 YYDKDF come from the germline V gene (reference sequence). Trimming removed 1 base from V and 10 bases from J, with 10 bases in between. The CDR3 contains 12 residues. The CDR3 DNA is TGTGCCACCAGCAGAGGCGGGGATACAGCTTTCTTT. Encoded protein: CATSRGGDTAFF. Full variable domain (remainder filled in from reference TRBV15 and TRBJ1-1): DAMVIQNPRYQVTQFGKPVTLSCSQTLNHNVMYWYQQKSSQAPKLLFHYYDKDFNNEADTPDNFQSRRPNTSFCFLDIRSPGLGDTAMYLCATSRGGDTAFFGQGTRLTVV.

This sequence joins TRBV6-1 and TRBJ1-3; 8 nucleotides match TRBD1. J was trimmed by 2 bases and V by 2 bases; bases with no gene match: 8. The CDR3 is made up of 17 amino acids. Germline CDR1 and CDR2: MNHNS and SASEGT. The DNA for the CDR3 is TGTGCCAGCAGTGAACTCACAGGGGGTCTTCCTGGAAACACCATATATTTT. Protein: CASSELTGGLPGNTIYF.

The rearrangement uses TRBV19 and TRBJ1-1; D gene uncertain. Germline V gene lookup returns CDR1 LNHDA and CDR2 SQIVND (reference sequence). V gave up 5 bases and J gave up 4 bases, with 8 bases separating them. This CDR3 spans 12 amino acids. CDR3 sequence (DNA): TGTGCCAGTAGTCACGGGGTCACTGAAGCTTTCTTT. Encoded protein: CASSHGVTEAFF.

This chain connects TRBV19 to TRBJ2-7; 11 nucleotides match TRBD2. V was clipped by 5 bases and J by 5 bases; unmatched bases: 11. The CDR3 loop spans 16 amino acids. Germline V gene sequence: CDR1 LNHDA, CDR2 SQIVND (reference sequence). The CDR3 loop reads CASSRTVAGGAHEQYF. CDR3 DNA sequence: TGTGCCAGTAGTCGAACTGTAGCGGGAGGGGCCCACGAGCAGTACTTC.

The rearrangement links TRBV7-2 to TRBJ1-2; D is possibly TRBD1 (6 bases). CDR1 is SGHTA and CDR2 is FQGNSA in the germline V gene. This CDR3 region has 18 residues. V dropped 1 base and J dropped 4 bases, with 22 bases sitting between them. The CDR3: CASSLGRMGQRTSYGYTF. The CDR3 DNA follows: TGTGCCAGCAGCTTAGGTCGAATGGGACAAAGAACTTCCTATGGCTACACCTTC.

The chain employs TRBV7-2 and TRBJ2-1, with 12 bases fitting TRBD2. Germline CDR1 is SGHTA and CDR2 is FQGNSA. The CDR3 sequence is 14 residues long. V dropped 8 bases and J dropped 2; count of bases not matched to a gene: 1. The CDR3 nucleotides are TGTGCCAGCGGACTAGCGGGGACCTACAATGAGCAGTTCTTC. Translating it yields CASGLAGTYNEQFF.

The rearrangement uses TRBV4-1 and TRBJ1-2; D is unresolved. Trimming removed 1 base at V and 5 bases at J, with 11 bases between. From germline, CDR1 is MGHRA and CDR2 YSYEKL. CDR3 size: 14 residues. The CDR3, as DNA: TGCGCCAGCAGCCAAGGGGAAAGGGAGTATGGCTACACCTTC. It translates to CASSQGEREYGYTF.

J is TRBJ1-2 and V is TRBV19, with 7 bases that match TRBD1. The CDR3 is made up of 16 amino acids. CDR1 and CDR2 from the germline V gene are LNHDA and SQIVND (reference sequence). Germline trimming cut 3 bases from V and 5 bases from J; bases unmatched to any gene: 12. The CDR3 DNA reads TGTGCCAGTAGTATCAGGGCAGGGGGAAAATGGTATGGCTACACCTTC. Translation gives CASSIRAGGKWYGYTF.

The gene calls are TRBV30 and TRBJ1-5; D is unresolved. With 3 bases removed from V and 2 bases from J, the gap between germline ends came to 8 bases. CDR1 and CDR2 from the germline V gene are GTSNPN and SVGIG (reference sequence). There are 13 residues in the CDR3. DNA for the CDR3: TGTGCCTGGAGATCTGGAGGCAATCAGCCCCAGCATTTT. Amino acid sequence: CAWRSGGNQPQHF.

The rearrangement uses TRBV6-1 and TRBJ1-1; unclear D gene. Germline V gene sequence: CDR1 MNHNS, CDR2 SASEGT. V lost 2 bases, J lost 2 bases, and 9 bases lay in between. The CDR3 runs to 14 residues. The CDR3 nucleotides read TGTGCCAGCAGTGAATCACAGAGCAACACTGAAGCTTTCTTT. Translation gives CASSESQSNTEAFF.

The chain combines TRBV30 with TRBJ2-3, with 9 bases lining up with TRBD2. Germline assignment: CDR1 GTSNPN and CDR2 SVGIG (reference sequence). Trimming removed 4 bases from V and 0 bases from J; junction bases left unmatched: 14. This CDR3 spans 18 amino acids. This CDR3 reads CAWMKGKLAGQSTDTQYF. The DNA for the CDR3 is TGTGCCTGGATGAAAGGCAAACTAGCGGGCCAAAGCACAGATACGCAGTATTTT.

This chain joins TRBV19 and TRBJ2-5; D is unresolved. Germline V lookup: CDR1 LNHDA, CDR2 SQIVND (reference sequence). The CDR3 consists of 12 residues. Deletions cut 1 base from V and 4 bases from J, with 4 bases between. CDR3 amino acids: CASSIGGETQYF. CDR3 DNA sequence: TGTGCCAGTAGTATAGGAGGAGAGACCCAGTACTTC. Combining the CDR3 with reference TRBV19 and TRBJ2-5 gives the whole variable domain DGGITQSPKYLFRKEGQNVTLSCEQNLNHDAMYWYRQDPGQGLRLIYYSQIVNDFQKGDIAEGYSVSREKKESFPLTVTSAQKNPTAFYLCASSIGGETQYFGPGTRLLVL.

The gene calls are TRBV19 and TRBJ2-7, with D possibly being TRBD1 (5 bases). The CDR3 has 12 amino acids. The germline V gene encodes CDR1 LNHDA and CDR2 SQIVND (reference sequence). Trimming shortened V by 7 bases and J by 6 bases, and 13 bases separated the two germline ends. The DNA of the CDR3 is TGTGCCAGTAACCCAGGGTTGGGCGAGCAGTACTTC. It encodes CASNPGLGEQYF.

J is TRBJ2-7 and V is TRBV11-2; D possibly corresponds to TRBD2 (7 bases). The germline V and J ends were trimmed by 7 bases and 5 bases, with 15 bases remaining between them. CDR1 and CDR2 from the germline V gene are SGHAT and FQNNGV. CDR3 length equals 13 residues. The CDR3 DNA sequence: TGTGCCAGCAACCTCCCGGGGGGCGACGAGCAGTACTTC. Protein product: CASNLPGGDEQYF.